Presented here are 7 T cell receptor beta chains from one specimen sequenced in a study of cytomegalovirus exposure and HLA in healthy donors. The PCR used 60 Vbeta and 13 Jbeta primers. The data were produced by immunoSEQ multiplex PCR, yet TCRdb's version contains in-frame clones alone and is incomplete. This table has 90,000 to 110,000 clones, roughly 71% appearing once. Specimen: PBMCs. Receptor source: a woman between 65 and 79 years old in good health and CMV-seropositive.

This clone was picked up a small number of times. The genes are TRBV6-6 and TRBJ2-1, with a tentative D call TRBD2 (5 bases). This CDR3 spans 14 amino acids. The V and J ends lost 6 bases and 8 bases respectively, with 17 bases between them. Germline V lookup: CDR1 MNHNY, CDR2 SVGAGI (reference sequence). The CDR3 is CASSPNSVVHEQFF. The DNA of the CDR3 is TGTGCCAGCAGCCCTAATAGCGTTGTCCATGAGCAGTTCTTC.

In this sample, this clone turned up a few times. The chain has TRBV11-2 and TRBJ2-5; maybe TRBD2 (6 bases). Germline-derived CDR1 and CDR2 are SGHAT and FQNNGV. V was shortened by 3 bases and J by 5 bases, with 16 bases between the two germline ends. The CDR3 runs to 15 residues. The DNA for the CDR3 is TGTGCCAGCAGCTTGGGGGGAGGCGTTCGGGAGACCCAGTACTTC. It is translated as CASSLGGGVRETQYF.

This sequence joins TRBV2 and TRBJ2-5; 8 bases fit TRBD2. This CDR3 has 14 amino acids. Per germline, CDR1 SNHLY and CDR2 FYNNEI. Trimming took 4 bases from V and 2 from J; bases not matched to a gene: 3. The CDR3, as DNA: TGTGCCAGCAGTGGGGGACTAGTTCAAGAGACCCAGTACTTC. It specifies CASSGGLVQETQYF.

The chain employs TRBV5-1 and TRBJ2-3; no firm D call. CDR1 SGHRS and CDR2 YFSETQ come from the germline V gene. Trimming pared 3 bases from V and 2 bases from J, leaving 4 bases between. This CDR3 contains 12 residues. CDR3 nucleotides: TGCGCCAGCAGCTACACCACAGATACGCAGTATTTT. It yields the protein CASSYTTDTQYF.

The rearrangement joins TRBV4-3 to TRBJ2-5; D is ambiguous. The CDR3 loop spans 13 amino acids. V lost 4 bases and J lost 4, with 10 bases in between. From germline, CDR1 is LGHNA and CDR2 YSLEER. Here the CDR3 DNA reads TGCGCCAGCAGCCCTCGATCCGGAGAGACCCAGTACTTC. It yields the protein CASSPRSGETQYF.

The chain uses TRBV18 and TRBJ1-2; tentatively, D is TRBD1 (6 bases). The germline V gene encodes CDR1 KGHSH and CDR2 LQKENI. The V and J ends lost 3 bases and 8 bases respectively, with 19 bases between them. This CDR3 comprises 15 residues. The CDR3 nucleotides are TGTGCCAGCTCACCCCGGGACACCCCGAGAGGAGGCTACACCTTC. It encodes CASSPRDTPRGGYTF.

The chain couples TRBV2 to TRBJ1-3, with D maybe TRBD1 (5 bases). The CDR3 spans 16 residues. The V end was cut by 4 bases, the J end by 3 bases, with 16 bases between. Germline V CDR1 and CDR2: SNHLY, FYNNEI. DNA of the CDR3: TGTGCCAGCAGTGTCCAGGGAATAAACAATGGAAACACCATATATTTT. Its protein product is CASSVQGINNGNTIYF. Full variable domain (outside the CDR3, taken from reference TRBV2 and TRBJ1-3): EPEVTQTPSHQVTQMGQEVILRCVPISNHLYFYWYRQILGQKVEFLVSFYNNEISEKSEIFDDQFSVERPDGSNFTLKIRSTKLEDSAMYFCASSVQGINNGNTIYFGEGSWLTVV.